The 14 T cell receptor beta chains below all came from one sample that was sequenced in a study of OX40 agonist ivuxolimab in advanced cancers. TCRdb keeps only in-frame clones here, not all; method: immunoSEQ multiplex PCR. The repertoire holds 70,000 to 95,000 clones, with 94% as singletons. The sample consisted of CD4+ or CD8+ T cells sorted from blood, taken in a trial of the OX40 agonist ivuxolimab. The source of these receptors is an adult with an advanced solid tumor such as melanoma, head and neck, liver or kidney cancer.

The chain recombines TRBV29-1 with TRBJ1-2; D may be TRBD1 (5 bases). Germline values: CDR1 SQVTM, CDR2 ANQGSEA. The CDR3 loop spans 11 amino acids. V was cut by 4 bases and J by 3 bases, with 6 bases left in between. CDR3 in amino acids: CSVARDYGYTF. CDR3 DNA sequence: TGCAGCGTTGCCAGGGACTATGGCTACACCTTC.

The CDR3 DNA sequence: TGTGCCAGCAGCCAAACCCAACTACAGAATGAAGCTTTCTTT. As protein: CASSQTQLQNEAFF. This chain connects TRBV14 to TRBJ1-1, with unresolved D. The V end lost 2 bases, the J end lost 7 bases, and 14 bases lay between the germline ends. Looked up from germline, CDR1 is SGHDN and CDR2 is FVKESK. This CDR3 comprises 14 residues.

The rearrangement uses TRBV27 and TRBJ2-7; D is unclear. V shed 9 bases and J shed 2 bases, with 20 bases lying between them. In germline, CDR1 is MNHEY, CDR2 SMNVEV (reference sequence). The CDR3 totals 15 residues. As DNA, the CDR3 is TGTGCCAGTTCTCCCGGGTTAGGTAGCCCCTACGAGCAGTACTTC. This codes for CASSPGLGSPYEQYF.

This chain uses TRBV5-5 with TRBJ2-1; D not resolved. The CDR3 has 12 amino acids. Trimming took off 4 bases at V and 7 bases at J, with 9 bases between the two ends. Germline V gives CDR1 SGHKS, CDR2 YYEKEE (reference sequence). CDR3 DNA: TGTGCCAGCAGCCCCGGTGCGAATGAGCAGTTCTTC. Translating it yields CASSPGANEQFF.

The rearrangement uses TRBV13 and TRBJ2-1; no reliable D call. The CDR3 spans 13 residues. Germline loops: CDR1 PRHDT, CDR2 FYEKMQ (reference sequence). The ends were cut back, 6 bases at V and 3 bases at J, with 9 bases in the middle. CDR3 amino acids: CASSPPSYNEQFF. In DNA, the CDR3 is TGTGCCAGCAGTCCGCCTAGCTACAATGAGCAGTTCTTC.

The gene calls are TRBV27 and TRBJ2-1, with 11 bases lining up with TRBD2. Looked up from germline, CDR1 is MNHEY and CDR2 is SMNVEV (reference sequence). V shed 4 bases and J 6 bases; nucleotides not matched to a gene: 2. CDR3 length: 14 amino acids. The CDR3 sequence: CASSWGTSGNEQFF. The CDR3 DNA reads as TGTGCCAGCAGTTGGGGGACTAGCGGCAATGAGCAGTTCTTC.

The rearrangement uses TRBV7-3 and TRBJ2-2; perhaps D is TRBD1 or TRBD2 (5 bases each). This CDR3 is built from 19 residues. Trimming stripped 3 bases from V and 1 base from J, with 21 bases between. Germline V CDR1 and CDR2: SGHTA, FQGTGA. CDR3 nucleotides: TGTGCCAGCAGCTTTTGGGGAGTAGTAGGGGTCTTGAACACCGGGGAGCTGTTTTTT. Protein product: CASSFWGVVGVLNTGELFF.

The chain is built from TRBV5-1 and TRBJ2-1; D is perhaps TRBD2 (5 bases). Germline-derived CDR1 and CDR2 are SGHRS and YFSETQ. V lost 4 bases, J lost 7 bases, and 15 bases lay in between. The CDR3 is 14 residues long. CDR3 in DNA: TGCGCCAGCAGCATAACTAGTAATCAGAATGAGCAGTTCTTC. Translated: CASSITSNQNEQFF.

The J gene is TRBJ2-1, the V gene TRBV11-3; D may be TRBD1 (6 bases). Trimming left V 1 base short and J 2 bases short, with 9 bases between. The CDR3 loop spans 15 amino acids. Germline V CDR1 and CDR2: SGHNT, YENEEA. The CDR3 nucleotides read TGTGCCAGCAGCTTAGCGCCAGGGGCCTACAATGAGCAGTTCTTC. Translation: CASSLAPGAYNEQFF.

The CDR3 loop is CASSEPRRGGETQYF. In DNA, the CDR3 is TGCGCCAGCAGTGAGCCACGACGGGGAGGGGAGACCCAGTACTTC. The gene calls are TRBV10-2 and TRBJ2-5; 7 bases are shared with TRBD2. Germline values: CDR1 WSHSY, CDR2 SAAADI. The ends lost 2 bases at V and 5 bases at J; junction bases unmatched: 8. The CDR3 has 15 amino acids.

V usage is TRBV2 and J usage is TRBJ1-1, with 10 bases aligning to TRBD1. The ends lost 10 bases at V and 3 bases at J; junction bases unmatched: 8. Germline V gene sequence: CDR1 SNHLY, CDR2 FYNNEI. The CDR3 is 14 residues long. This CDR3 is CATKRTGGYTEAFF. Here the CDR3 DNA reads TGTGCCACTAAGAGGACAGGGGGGTACACTGAAGCTTTCTTT.

The genes are TRBV10-1 and TRBJ1-1; tentative D call: TRBD1 (5 bases). The germline V and J ends were trimmed by 2 bases and 4 bases, with 8 bases remaining between them. Germline lookup yields CDR1 WNHNN and CDR2 SYGVQD (reference sequence). This CDR3 spans 13 amino acids. This CDR3 is CASSEMGGTEAFF. The CDR3 DNA reads TGCGCCAGCAGTGAGATGGGGGGCACTGAAGCTTTCTTT.

The chain joins TRBV25-1 to TRBJ1-1, with D tentatively TRBD1 (5 bases). Germline CDR1 and CDR2: MGHDK and SYGVNS. The CDR3 runs 14 residues. Trimming left V 9 bases short and J 1 base short, with 15 bases between. This CDR3 is CARNVSGGNTEAFF. CDR3 sequence (DNA): TGTGCCAGGAACGTGAGTGGGGGGAACACTGAAGCTTTCTTT.

This rearrangement joins TRBV6-1 to TRBJ1-2, with D maybe TRBD1 (5 bases). Trimming pared 1 base from V and 1 base from J, leaving 7 bases between. The CDR3 spans 14 residues. CDR1 is MNHNS and CDR2 is SASEGT in the germline V gene. Here the CDR3 reads CASSEGGSNYGYTF. For the CDR3, the DNA is TGTGCCAGCAGTGAAGGGGGCAGTAACTATGGCTACACCTTC.